Here is one T cell receptor (beta chain) with its context. Germline CDR1 SQVTM, CDR2 ANQGSEA. V lost 3 bases and J lost 0, with 5 bases in between. This CDR3 has 12 residues. The PCR ran on 60 Vbeta and 13 Jbeta primers. Sequencing used immunoSEQ multiplex PCR; TCRdb keeps in-frame clones, though not all of them. This sample has fewer than 200,000 clones, with roughly 87% found just once. This sample is part of a study of cytomegalovirus exposure and HLA in healthy donors. The source material was PBMCs. The receptor was derived from a girl less than two years old in good health and CMV-seronegative. The genes are TRBV29-1 and TRBJ2-5; possible D gene TRBD2, 5 bases. CDR3 bases: TGCAGCGTTGAGCGGGACCAAGAGACCCAGTACTTC. Amino acids: CSVERDQETQYF.